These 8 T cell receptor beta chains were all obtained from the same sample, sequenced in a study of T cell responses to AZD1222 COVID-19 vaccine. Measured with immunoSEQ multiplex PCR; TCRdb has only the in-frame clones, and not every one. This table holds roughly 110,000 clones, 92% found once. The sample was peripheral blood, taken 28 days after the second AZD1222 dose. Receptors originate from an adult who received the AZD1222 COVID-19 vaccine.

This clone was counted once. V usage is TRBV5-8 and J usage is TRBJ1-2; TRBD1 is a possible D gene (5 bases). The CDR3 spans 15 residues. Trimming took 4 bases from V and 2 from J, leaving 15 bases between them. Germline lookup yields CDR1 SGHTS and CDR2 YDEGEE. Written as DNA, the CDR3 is TGTGCCAGCAGCGCCCGCCAGGGTCGCAACTATGGCTACACCTTC. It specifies CASSARQGRNYGYTF.

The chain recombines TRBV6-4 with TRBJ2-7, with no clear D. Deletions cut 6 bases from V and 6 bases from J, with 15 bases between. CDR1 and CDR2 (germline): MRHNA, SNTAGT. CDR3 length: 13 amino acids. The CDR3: CASSPGPQSEQYF. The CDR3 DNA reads TGTGCCAGCAGCCCCGGCCCCCAGAGCGAGCAGTACTTC.

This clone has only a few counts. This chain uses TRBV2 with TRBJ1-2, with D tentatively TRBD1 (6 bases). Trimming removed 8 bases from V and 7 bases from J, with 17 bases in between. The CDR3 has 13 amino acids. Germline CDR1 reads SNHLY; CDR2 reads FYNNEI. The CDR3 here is CASGFSQGAGYTF. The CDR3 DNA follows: TGTGCCAGCGGTTTCTCACAGGGTGCTGGCTACACCTTC.

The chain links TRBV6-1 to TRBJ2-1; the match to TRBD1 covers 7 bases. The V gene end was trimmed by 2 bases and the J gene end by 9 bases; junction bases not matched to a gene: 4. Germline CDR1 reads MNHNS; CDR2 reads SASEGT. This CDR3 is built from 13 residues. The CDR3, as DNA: TGTGCCAGCAGTGAAATAGGGGGCAGTGAGCAGTTCTTC. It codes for CASSEIGGSEQFF.

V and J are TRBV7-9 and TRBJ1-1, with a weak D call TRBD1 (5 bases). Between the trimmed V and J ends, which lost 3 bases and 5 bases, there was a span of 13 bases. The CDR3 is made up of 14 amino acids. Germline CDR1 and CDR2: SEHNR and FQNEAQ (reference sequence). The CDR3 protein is CASSFGTITTEAFF. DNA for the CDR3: TGTGCCAGCAGCTTCGGGACGATAACAACTGAAGCTTTCTTT.

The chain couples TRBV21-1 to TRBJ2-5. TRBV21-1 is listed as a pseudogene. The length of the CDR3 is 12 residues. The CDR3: CATCLTKETQYF. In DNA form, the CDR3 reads TGTGCCACCTGTTTGACCAAGGAGACCCAGTACTTC.

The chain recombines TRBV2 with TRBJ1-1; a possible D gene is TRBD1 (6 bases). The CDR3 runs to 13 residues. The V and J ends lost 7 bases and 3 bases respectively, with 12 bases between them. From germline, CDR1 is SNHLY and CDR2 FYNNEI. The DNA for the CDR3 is TGTGCCAGCAAGGTCAGGGGTGACACTGAAGCTTTCTTT. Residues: CASKVRGDTEAFF.

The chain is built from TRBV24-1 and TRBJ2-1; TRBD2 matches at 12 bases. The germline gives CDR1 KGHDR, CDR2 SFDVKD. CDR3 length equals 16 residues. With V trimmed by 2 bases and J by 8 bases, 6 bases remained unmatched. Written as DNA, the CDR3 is TGTGCCACCAGTGATTCCGGGACTAGCGGGCCCGATGAGCAGTTCTTC. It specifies CATSDSGTSGPDEQFF.